Listed here are 10 T cell receptor beta chains from one sample, sequenced in a study of T cells in Graves' hyperthyroidism and ophthalmopathy. RNA transcripts gave rise to amplified TCR beta CDR3 regions. The primer set for the first-round RT-PCR of the TCR CDR3 was HTBI. Using its own MiXCR run on the multiplex PCR reads, TCRdb lists one record per CDR3 protein. The table has hundreds of thousands of distinct CDR3 sequences, about two fifths seen once. Sequencing was done on a sample of blood. These receptors came from a man younger than 30 with Graves' hyperthyroidism.

Comment on this clonotype: An end of the junction differs from the germline gene, which may be a read error. The V call is TRBV5-1, the J call TRBJ1-1; D is perhaps TRBD1 (5 bases). Per the germline V gene, CDR1 is SGHRS and CDR2 is YFSETQ. This CDR3 region has 13 residues. CDR3 amino acids: CASRRGLDTKAFF. The CDR3, as DNA: TGTGCCAGCAGGCGGGGTTTGGACACTAAAGCTTTCTTT.

The DNA of the CDR3 is TGTGCCAGCAGCCGAGGGAGGATCCCAGATACGCAGTATTTT. This gives the protein CASSRGRIPDTQYF. V gene TRBV5-6 combines with J gene TRBJ2-3; a weak D match, TRBD2 (6 bases). V was clipped by 4 bases and J by 4 bases, with 13 bases between them. Per germline, CDR1 SGHDT and CDR2 YYEEEE. This CDR3 comprises 14 residues.

This clonotype occurred a few times. The V call is TRBV4-1, the J call TRBJ2-5, with D unresolved. V lost 5 bases and J 0 bases, leaving 7 bases between the germline ends. CDR3 length: 13 amino acids. Germline CDR1 is MGHRA and CDR2 is YSYEKL. The CDR3 here is CASSSRHQETQYF. CDR3 coding DNA: TGCGCCAGCAGCTCCCGACACCAAGAGACCCAGTACTTC.

This clonotype was seen many times. The chain combines TRBV2 with TRBJ1-1, with unresolved D. This CDR3 contains 15 residues. Trimming cost V 2 bases and J 1 base, with 11 bases left between them. Germline CDR1 SNHLY, CDR2 FYNNEI. The CDR3 spells CASSEYPRGNTEAFF. The CDR3 nucleotides are TGTGCCAGCAGTGAATACCCAAGAGGGAACACTGAAGCTTTCTTT.

This clonotype occurred a few times. The junction and the germline gene differ at one end; a read error may be behind it. DNA for the CDR3: TGTGCCAGCAGAGTCGGGGCTAGCGGGAGACCGGACTTC. Translated: CASRVGASGRPDF. This chain links TRBV11-2 with TRBJ2-7; 10 nucleotides match TRBD2. CDR1 and CDR2 (germline): SGHAT, FQNNGV. CDR3 length: 13 residues.

This clonotype was observed many times. The chain couples TRBV7-3 to TRBJ1-1; D might be TRBD1 (5 bases). Trimming cost V 3 bases and J 8 bases, with 13 bases left between them. The CDR3 consists of 13 residues. CDR1 and CDR2 from the germline V gene are SGHTA and FQGTGA. The CDR3, as DNA: TGTGCCAGCAGCTTCGACAGAACTACCGAAGCTTTCTTT. This encodes CASSFDRTTEAFF.

The table lists this clonotype with many counts. V and J are TRBV19 and TRBJ1-1; 7 positions agree with TRBD1. The CDR3 consists of 14 residues. Germline V gene lookup returns CDR1 LNHDA and CDR2 SQIVND (reference sequence). Trimming at V came to 2 bases and at J to 5 bases, leaving 5 bases not matched to a gene. CDR3: CASSINRGSTEAFF. The CDR3 bases are TGTGCCAGTAGTATAAACAGGGGAAGTACTGAAGCTTTCTTT.

This chain links TRBV5-4 with TRBJ1-2; D remains ambiguous. V was cut by 3 bases and J by 2 bases, with 11 bases left in between. Germline lookup yields CDR1 SGHNT and CDR2 YYREEE (reference sequence). The CDR3 totals 14 residues. The CDR3 nucleotides read TGTGCCAGCAGCTCCATCGGGCAGAACTATGGCTACACCTTC. Amino acids: CASSSIGQNYGYTF.

The genes are TRBV19 and TRBJ2-6; 7 positions match TRBD1. Germline CDR1 is LNHDA and CDR2 is SQIVND (reference sequence). This CDR3 spans 13 amino acids. J gave up 10 bases and V 1 base, and 1 base lay outside the gene matches. The CDR3 loop reads CASSIGRGNVLTF. The DNA of the CDR3 is TGTGCCAGTAGTATAGGCAGGGGGAACGTCCTGACTTTC.

This clonotype was seen at least ten times. The chain has TRBV10-1 and TRBJ1-1, with no clear D. Trimming left V 11 bases short and J 2 bases short, with 15 bases between. This CDR3 is built from 13 residues. From germline, CDR1 is WNHNN and CDR2 SYGVQD (reference sequence). The CDR3 nucleotides read TGCGCCTCCCCGAGGGCTGGTAACACTGAAGCTTTCTTT. This translates into CASPRAGNTEAFF.